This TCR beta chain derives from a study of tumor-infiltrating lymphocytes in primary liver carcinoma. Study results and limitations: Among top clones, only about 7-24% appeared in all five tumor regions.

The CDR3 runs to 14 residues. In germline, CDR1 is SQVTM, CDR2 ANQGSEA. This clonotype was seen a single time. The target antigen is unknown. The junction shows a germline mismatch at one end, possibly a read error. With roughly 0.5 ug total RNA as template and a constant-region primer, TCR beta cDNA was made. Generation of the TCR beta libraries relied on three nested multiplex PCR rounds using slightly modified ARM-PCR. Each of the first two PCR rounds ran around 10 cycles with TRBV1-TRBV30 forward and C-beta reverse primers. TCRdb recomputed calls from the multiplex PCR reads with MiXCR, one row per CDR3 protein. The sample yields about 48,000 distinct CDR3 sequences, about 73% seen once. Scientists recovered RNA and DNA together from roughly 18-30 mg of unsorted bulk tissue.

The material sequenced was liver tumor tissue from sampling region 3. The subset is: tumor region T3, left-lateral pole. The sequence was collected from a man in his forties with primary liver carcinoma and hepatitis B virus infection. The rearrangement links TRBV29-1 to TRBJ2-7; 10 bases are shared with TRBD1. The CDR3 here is CSAGAGTGDKEHYF. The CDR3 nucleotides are TGCAGCGCTGGAGCCGGGACAGGGGACAAGGAGCACTACTTC.